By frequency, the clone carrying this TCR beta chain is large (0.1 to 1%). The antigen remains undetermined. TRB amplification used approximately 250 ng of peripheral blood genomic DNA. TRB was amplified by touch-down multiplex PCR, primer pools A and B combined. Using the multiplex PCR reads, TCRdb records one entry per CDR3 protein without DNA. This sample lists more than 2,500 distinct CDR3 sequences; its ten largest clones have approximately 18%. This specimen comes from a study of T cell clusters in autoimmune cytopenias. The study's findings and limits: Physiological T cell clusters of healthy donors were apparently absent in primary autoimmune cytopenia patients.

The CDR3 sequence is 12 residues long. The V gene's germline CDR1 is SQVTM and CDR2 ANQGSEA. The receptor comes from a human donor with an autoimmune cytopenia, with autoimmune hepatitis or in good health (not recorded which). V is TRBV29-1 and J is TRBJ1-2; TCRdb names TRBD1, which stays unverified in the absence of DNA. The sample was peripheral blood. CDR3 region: CSARGQVYGYTF.